The 13 T cell receptor beta chains below were found in one sample sequenced in a study of human T cells and chemical hapten exposure (dated by TCRdb to the early 2020s). Unfractionated whole blood was collected in Tempus Blood RNA tubes, and total RNA was extracted from that blood. Library preparation attached unique molecular identifiers to individual cDNA molecules for quantitative, reproducible TCR counting. In-frame beta chains were kept once TCRdb had trimmed the public reads at Q25 with fastp and called clones with MiXCR. Entries are consolidated by CDR3 protein sequence, retaining the most common genes and DNA. Counted in this sample were about 120,000 distinct CDR3 sequences; 6.5% to 10% of them appeared once. The ten biggest clones cover roughly 1.5% of the sample. Specimen: whole blood. The receptors derive from a human donor in good health. Some clones in this sample may be carry-over from other donors' samples. Donor details come from another sample of the same person, matched by shared clones.

This clonotype was observed at least ten times. The chain carries TRBV12-3 or TRBV12-4 and TRBJ1-6; unclear D gene. This CDR3 is 14 amino acids long. The V end lost 1 base, the J end lost 9 bases, and 10 bases lay between the germline ends. DNA for the CDR3: TGTGCCAGCAGTTTAGGGCAGTCTCCTTCACCCCTCCACTTT. Translating gives CASSLGQSPSPLHF.

The table lists this clonotype with many counts. The J gene is TRBJ2-7, the V gene TRBV20-1; D assignment may be TRBD1 or TRBD2 (5 bases each). Trimming left V 6 bases short and J 4 bases short, with 16 bases between. CDR3 length: 13 residues. CDR1 and CDR2 from the germline V gene are DFQATT and SNEGSKA (reference sequence). The CDR3 DNA is TGCAGTGCGACAAAGCCCGAGGGGTACGAGCAGTACTTC. Protein sequence: CSATKPEGYEQYF.

This clonotype has a count of ten or more. This chain joins TRBV7-7 and TRBJ2-5, with TRBD1 identical over 7 bases. The junction had 8 bases not matched to a gene; V was cut back by 3 bases and J by 4 bases. From germline, CDR1 is SSHAT and CDR2 FNYEAQ (reference sequence). CDR3 length: 15 residues. CDR3 bases: TGTGCCAGCAGCTTTGATCCAGGGGGACCAGAGACCCAGTACTTC. It is translated as CASSFDPGGPETQYF. The full variable domain, completed using reference TRBV7-7 and TRBJ2-5, is GAGVSQSPRYKVTKRGQDVTLRCDPISSHATLYWYQQALGQGPEFLTYFNYEAQPDKSGLPSDRFSAERPEGSISTLTIQRTEQRDSAMYRCASSFDPGGPETQYFGPGTRLLVL.

This clonotype was detected a few times. The chain recombines TRBV30 with TRBJ2-2, with D possibly matching TRBD1 (6 bases). Germline V gene data show CDR1 as GTSNPN and CDR2 as SVGIG (reference sequence). The ends were cut back, 3 bases at V and 0 bases at J, with 17 bases in the middle. CDR3 length equals 17 residues. The CDR3 region has the DNA TGTGCCTGGAGCCCGGGACACATACTTTCGAACACCGGGGAGCTGTTTTTT. Its protein is CAWSPGHILSNTGELFF.

This clonotype turned up a few times. The chain carries TRBV12-3 or TRBV12-4 and TRBJ2-1, with TRBD1 matching over 9 bases. This CDR3 has 16 residues. Unmatched junction bases numbered 12, after V lost 6 bases and J lost 6 bases. The CDR3 is CASRGLRDRVSNEQFF. The CDR3 region has the DNA TGTGCCAGCAGGGGACTCCGGGACAGGGTGAGCAATGAGCAGTTCTTC.

This clonotype was recorded a few times. The rearrangement links TRBV3-1 to TRBJ2-3; 7 positions match TRBD1. V gave up 1 base and J gave up 6 bases; unmatched junction bases: 7. The CDR3 consists of 15 residues. The V gene's germline CDR1 is LGHDT and CDR2 YNNKEL (reference sequence). CDR3 coding DNA: TGTGCCAGCAGCCAAGCGCGGCAGGGGGACGATACGCAGTATTTT. Translated, it gives CASSQARQGDDTQYF.

This chain connects TRBV29-1 to TRBJ2-1; 8 bases align to TRBD2. V gave up 4 bases and J gave up 6 bases; unmatched junction bases: 11. CDR1 is SQVTM and CDR2 is ANQGSEA in the germline V gene. The CDR3 is made up of 15 amino acids. CDR3 residues: CSVVSGGVGTNEQFF. CDR3 sequence (DNA): TGCAGCGTTGTATCGGGGGGGGTTGGTACCAATGAGCAGTTCTTC.

This clonotype was seen many times. This rearrangement joins TRBV27 to TRBJ1-5; TRBD1 agrees at 8 bases. The V gene's germline CDR1 is MNHEY and CDR2 SMNVEV (reference sequence). V lost 8 bases and J lost 4; bases outside the gene matches: 4. This CDR3 comprises 13 residues. The CDR3 bases are TGTGCCAGCTCGACAGGGGATAATCAGCCCCAGCATTTT. It is translated as CASSTGDNQPQHF.

This clonotype has ten or more counts. The rearrangement links TRBV5-5 to TRBJ2-2; D is tentatively TRBD1 or TRBD2 (5 bases each). There are 16 residues in the CDR3. Trimming removed 4 bases at V and 0 bases at J, with 13 bases between. The germline V gene encodes CDR1 SGHKS and CDR2 YYEKEE (reference sequence). The CDR3 region has the DNA TGTGCCAGCAGCCCCGGACGGGGCTCGAACACCGGGGAGCTGTTTTTT. As protein: CASSPGRGSNTGELFF.

The V call is TRBV4-1, the J call TRBJ2-1; 14 bases line up with TRBD2. The CDR3 loop spans 16 amino acids. After removal of 5 bases from V and 6 bases from J, the junction contained 6 bases not matched to a gene. Looked up from germline, CDR1 is MGHRA and CDR2 is YSYEKL. The CDR3 DNA reads as TGCGCCAGCAGCGGGACTAGCGGGAGTTCGTCCAATGAGCAGTTCTTC. Translating gives CASSGTSGSSSNEQFF.

This clonotype was observed many times. The rearrangement uses TRBV7-2 and TRBJ1-5, with 7 nucleotides matching TRBD1. The CDR3 length is 14 residues. V was pared by 5 bases and J by 6 bases, with 7 bases of the junction left unmatched. Germline V gene lookup returns CDR1 SGHTA and CDR2 FQGNSA. The CDR3 sequence is CASSLDRASQPQHF. The CDR3 DNA reads TGTGCCAGCAGCCTTGACAGGGCGAGTCAGCCCCAGCATTTT.

This chain links TRBV7-2 with TRBJ2-1; 14 positions match TRBD2. Germline V lookup: CDR1 SGHTA, CDR2 FQGNSA. CDR3 length: 19 amino acids. V lost 5 bases to trimming and J lost 0 bases; unmatched junction nucleotides: 9. CDR3 in amino acids: CASSPRGTSGSRSYNEQFF. CDR3 coding DNA: TGTGCCAGCAGCCCGCGGGGGACTAGCGGGAGTCGCTCCTACAATGAGCAGTTCTTC.

The chain uses TRBV6-1 and TRBJ2-3; 13 nucleotides match TRBD2. The CDR3 contains 18 residues. In germline, CDR1 is MNHNS, CDR2 SASEGT. The V gene end was trimmed by 4 bases and the J gene end by 2 bases; junction bases not matched to a gene: 9. The CDR3 DNA sequence: TGTGCCAGCAGTGCCCGTCGACTAGCGGGAGGCCTCACAGATACGCAGTATTTT. Protein sequence: CASSARRLAGGLTDTQYF.